These 11 T cell receptor beta chains were sequenced from one sample in a study of CD8+ T cells in alopecia areata. Regarding treatment: oral pan-JAK inhibitor, 5-10 mg twice daily. Sequencing templates came from extracted RNA that was reverse transcribed into cDNA. Clones were sequenced by immunoSEQ multiplex PCR, and TCRdb holds only the in-frame ones, with some missing. The sample consists of approximately 110,000 clones, 56% of them appearing once. The sample in question was CD4+ T cells sorted from blood, obtained at week 24, from a patient treated with tofacitinib. The receptors were gathered from a human donor with alopecia areata.

The chain employs TRBV13 and TRBJ1-2, with 12 bases that match TRBD1. J gave up 2 bases and V 4 bases, and 5 bases lay outside the gene matches. CDR1 is PRHDT and CDR2 is FYEKMQ in the germline V gene (reference sequence). The CDR3 has 16 amino acids. The CDR3: CASSSRDRGRNYGYTF. The CDR3 nucleotides read TGTGCCAGCAGCTCCCGGGACAGGGGGCGGAACTATGGCTACACCTTC.

The V gene is TRBV7-9, the J gene TRBJ2-7; a weak D match, TRBD1 (6 bases). This CDR3 spans 12 amino acids. Germline CDR1 reads SEHNR; CDR2 reads FQNEAQ (reference sequence). The germline V and J ends were trimmed by 5 bases and 4 bases, with 9 bases remaining between them. The CDR3: CASSKQGYEQYF. CDR3 bases: TGTGCCAGCAGCAAACAGGGTTACGAGCAGTACTTC.

This rearrangement joins TRBV30 to TRBJ2-7, with D possibly being TRBD1 (6 bases). Germline CDR1 GTSNPN, CDR2 SVGIG (reference sequence). V gave up 2 bases and J gave up 3 bases, with 20 bases separating them. This CDR3 comprises 16 residues. The CDR3 here is CAWSRTGKPLVYEQYF. In DNA, the CDR3 is TGTGCCTGGAGTCGTACAGGGAAACCGCTGGTCTACGAGCAGTACTTC.

The CDR3 DNA reads as TGTGCCAGCAGTCTAGCGGGGGTAGAGACCCAGTACTTC. This encodes CASSLAGVETQYF. The V gene is TRBV2, the J gene TRBJ2-5; 10 nucleotides agree with TRBD2. Trimming removed 5 bases from V and 4 bases from J; junction bases left unmatched: 1. The germline V gene has CDR1 SNHLY and CDR2 FYNNEI. This CDR3 spans 13 amino acids.

The chain couples TRBV29-1 to TRBJ2-2; no clear D. With 8 bases removed from V and 0 bases from J, the gap between germline ends came to 13 bases. Germline lookup yields CDR1 SQVTM and CDR2 ANQGSEA. This CDR3 contains 14 residues. CDR3 loop: CSSRANANTGELFF. The CDR3 DNA sequence: TGCAGCTCCCGGGCCAACGCGAACACCGGGGAGCTGTTTTTT.

The rearrangement uses TRBV5-4 and TRBJ2-3; 11 bases agree with TRBD2. Germline CDR1 and CDR2: SGHNT and YYREEE (reference sequence). This CDR3 contains 14 residues. V shed 4 bases and J 10 bases; nucleotides not matched to a gene: 8. CDR3 coding DNA: TGTGCCAGCAGCCCCCCCCAGACTAGCGGGGCGCAGTATTTT. Translation: CASSPPQTSGAQYF.

This CDR3 reads CASSQPPSLAGVTRTQYF. DNA for the CDR3: TGTGCCAGCAGCCAACCACCATCCCTAGCGGGGGTAACCCGGACGCAGTATTTT. The chain combines TRBV4-2 with TRBJ2-3, with 10 bases identical to TRBD2. CDR3 size: 18 residues. The ends lost 2 bases at V and 9 bases at J; junction bases unmatched: 17. Germline V gives CDR1 LGHNA, CDR2 YNFKEQ.

This clone was detected a few times. The chain uses TRBV7-2 and TRBJ2-7; a weak D match, TRBD2 (6 bases). Trimming shortened V by 5 bases and J by 8 bases, and 16 bases separated the two germline ends. Germline CDR1 and CDR2: SGHTA and FQGNSA. The CDR3 extends over 13 amino acids. This CDR3 is CASSPGTQRQQYF. CDR3 sequence (DNA): TGTGCCAGCAGCCCAGGGACTCAGCGGCAGCAGTACTTC.

This chain connects TRBV25-1 to TRBJ1-5; possible D gene TRBD1, 5 bases. This CDR3 spans 16 amino acids. The V end lost 6 bases, the J end lost 2 bases, and 17 bases lay between the germline ends. The V gene's germline CDR1 is MGHDK and CDR2 SYGVNS. For the CDR3, the DNA is TGTGCCAGCAGCCCCACGGGCGGGGACGGCAATCAGCCCCAGCATTTT. This codes for CASSPTGGDGNQPQHF. Drawing the rest from reference TRBV25-1 and TRBJ1-5, the complete variable domain is EADIYQTPRYLVIGTGKKITLECSQTMGHDKMYWYQQDPGMELHLIHYSYGVNSTEKGDLSSESTVSRIRTEHFPLTLESARPSHTSQYLCASSPTGGDGNQPQHFGDGTRLSIL.

This chain links TRBV18 with TRBJ1-2; D is undetermined. Trimming took 1 base from V and 9 from J, leaving 15 bases between them. Germline V CDR1 and CDR2: KGHSH, LQKENI. The CDR3 covers 14 residues. In nucleotides, the CDR3 is TGTGCCAGCTCACCACAAGACTCCGCTTCGCGCTACACCTTC. This gives the protein CASSPQDSASRYTF.

V and J are TRBV6-5 and TRBJ1-4, with D tentatively TRBD1 (5 bases). Germline CDR1 reads MNHEY; CDR2 reads SVGAGI. V dropped 4 bases and J dropped 0 bases, with 6 bases sitting between them. This CDR3 contains 14 residues. In nucleotides, the CDR3 is TGTGCCAGCAGTTTGACAGCAACTAATGAAAAACTGTTTTTT. Its protein product is CASSLTATNEKLFF.